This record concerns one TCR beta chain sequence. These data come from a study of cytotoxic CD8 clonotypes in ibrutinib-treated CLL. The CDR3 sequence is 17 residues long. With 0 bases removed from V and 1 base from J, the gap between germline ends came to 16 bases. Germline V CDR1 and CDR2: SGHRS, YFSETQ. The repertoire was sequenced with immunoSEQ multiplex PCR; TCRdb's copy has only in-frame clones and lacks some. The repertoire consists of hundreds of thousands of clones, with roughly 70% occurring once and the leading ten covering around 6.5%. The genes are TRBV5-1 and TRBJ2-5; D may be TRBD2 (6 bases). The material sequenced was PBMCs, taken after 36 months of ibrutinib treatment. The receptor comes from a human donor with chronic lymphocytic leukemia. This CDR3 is CASSLDVGTVIQETQYF. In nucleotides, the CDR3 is TGCGCCAGCAGCTTGGATGTGGGGACTGTTATCCAAGAGACCCAGTACTTC.